This TCR beta chain was sequenced in a study of blood T cell repertoires in COVID-19. As handled by the study authors: Researchers report that nucleated cell counts were estimated from reference gene primer amplification. The repertoire was sequenced with immunoSEQ multiplex PCR; TCRdb's copy has only in-frame clones and lacks some. The V and J calls and clone size were taken over from that table, and D and trimming were inferred from the DNA. Of 150,000 to 200,000 clones listed, 70% to 90% are singletons. The CDR3 runs 12 residues. The V gene lost 7 bases and the J gene lost 8 bases, with 17 bases spanning the gap. Germline loops: CDR1 SQVTM, CDR2 ANQGSEA.

The V and J genes are TRBV29-1 and TRBJ1-2; D is unclear. This sequence was found in a man aged 60 to 75 with acute or convalescent COVID-19. Sequencing input: peripheral blood. This chain's CDR3 is CSAGDALRGYTF. CDR3 sequence (DNA): TGCAGCGCCGGGGATGCCCTACGCGGCTACACCTTC.